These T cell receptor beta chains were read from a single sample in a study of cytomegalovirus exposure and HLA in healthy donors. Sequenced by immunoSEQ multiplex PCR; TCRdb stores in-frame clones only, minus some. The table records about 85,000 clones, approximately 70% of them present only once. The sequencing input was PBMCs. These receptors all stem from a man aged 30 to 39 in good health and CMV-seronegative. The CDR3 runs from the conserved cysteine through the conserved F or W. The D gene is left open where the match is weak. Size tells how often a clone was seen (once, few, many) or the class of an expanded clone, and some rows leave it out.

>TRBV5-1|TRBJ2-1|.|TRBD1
TGCGCCAGCAGCTTGGTTTTCAGGGGGCAATCCTACAATGAGCAGTTCTTC
CASSLVFRGQSYNEQFF
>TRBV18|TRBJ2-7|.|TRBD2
TGTGCCAGCTCACCACCCGGACTAGCGGAGCCCTACGAGCAGTACTTC
CASSPPGLAEPYEQYF
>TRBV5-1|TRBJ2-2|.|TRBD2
TGCGCCAGCAGCTTGGGAGGACTAGCGATGGTCACCGGGGAGCTGTTTTTT
CASSLGGLAMVTGELFF
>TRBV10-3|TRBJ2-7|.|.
TGTGCCACCGCGGGCGGAGGGAACAACGAGCAGTACTTC
CATAGGGNNEQYF
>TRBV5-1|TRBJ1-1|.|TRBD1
TGCGCCAGCAGCGCCGGGACAGCGAACACTGAAGCTTTCTTT
CASSAGTANTEAFF
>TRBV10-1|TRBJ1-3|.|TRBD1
TGCGCCAGCAGTGAGTCGGGCTTGGACAGGGGTTGTTCTGGAAACACCATATATTTT
CASSESGLDRGCSGNTIYF
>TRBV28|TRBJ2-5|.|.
TGTGCCAGCGGGGGGGGCTCCGAAGGGGAGACCCAGTACTTC
CASGGGSEGETQYF
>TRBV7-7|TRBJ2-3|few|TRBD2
TGTGCTAGCAGCCAAACTAGCGGCCCCACAGATACGCAGTATTTT
CASSQTSGPTDTQYF
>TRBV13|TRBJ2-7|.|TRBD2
TGTTCCAGCAGCACAACCGGGACTAACTCCTACGAGCAGTACTTC
CSSSTTGTNSYEQYF
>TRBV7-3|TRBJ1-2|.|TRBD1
TGTGCCAGCAGCTTCTTGCTAGACAGGGACTATGGCTACACCTTC
CASSFLLDRDYGYTF
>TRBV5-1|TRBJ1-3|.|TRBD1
TGCGCCAGCAGCTCTCAGGGGGTCAACTCTGGAAACACCATATATTTT
CASSSQGVNSGNTIYF
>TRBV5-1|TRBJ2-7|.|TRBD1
TGCGCCAGCAGCTGGGGACAGGGGCCCTACGAGCAGTACTTC
CASSWGQGPYEQYF
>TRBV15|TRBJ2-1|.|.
TGTGCCACCAGCGGAGGGGGGGACTCCTACAATGAGCAGTTCTTC
CATSGGGDSYNEQFF
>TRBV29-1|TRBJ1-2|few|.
TGCAGCATCCGAGGGGGAACGAACTATGGCTACACCTTC
CSIRGGTNYGYTF
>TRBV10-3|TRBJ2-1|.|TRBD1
TGTGCCATCAGTGGGGGGACAGACCTCAATGAGCAGTTCTTC
CAISGGTDLNEQFF
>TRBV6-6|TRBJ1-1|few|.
TGTGCCAGCAGTTCTCGATCCCCAGGGGAAGCTTTCTTT
CASSSRSPGEAFF
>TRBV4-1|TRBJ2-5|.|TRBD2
TGCGCCAGCAGCCAAGAAGGACTAGCGGGGGAGGAGACCCAGTACTTC
CASSQEGLAGEETQYF
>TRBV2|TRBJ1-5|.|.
TGTGCCAGCAGTGTATCGACAGTCCGTCAGCCCCAGCATTTT
CASSVSTVRQPQHF
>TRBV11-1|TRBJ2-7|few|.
TGTGCCAGCAGCCACAGGGACCACGAGCAGTACTTC
CASSHRDHEQYF
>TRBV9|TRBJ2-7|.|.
TGTGCCAGCAGTGCTGGGAGTATTCCCTACGAGCAGTACTTC
CASSAGSIPYEQYF
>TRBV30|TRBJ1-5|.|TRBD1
TGTGCCTGGTCTCGGACAGGGAAGAGCGGACGCCAGCATTTT
CAWSRTGKSGRQHF
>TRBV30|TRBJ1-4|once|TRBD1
TGTGCCTGGAGTGTAGGGACAGGGCCCGAAAAACTGTTTTTT
CAWSVGTGPEKLFF
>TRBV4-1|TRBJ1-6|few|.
TGCGCCAGCAGCCAAGATCAGGGCGCGTGGCCACCCCTCCACTTT
CASSQDQGAWPPLHF
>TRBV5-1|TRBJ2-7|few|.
TGCGCCAGCAGCTGGGCAGGGGATGAGCAGTACTTC
CASSWAGDEQYF
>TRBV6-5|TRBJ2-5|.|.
TGTGCCAGCAGGACAGCCAGAGACCAAGAGACCCAGTACTTC
CASRTARDQETQYF
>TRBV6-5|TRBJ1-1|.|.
TGTGCCAGCAGCCGAGTCGCGGGGGGCAACGCTGAAGCTTTCTTT
CASSRVAGGNAEAFF
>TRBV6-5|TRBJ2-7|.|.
TGTGCCAGCAGTTACTCGAACGAGGGATACGAGCAGTACTTC
CASSYSNEGYEQYF
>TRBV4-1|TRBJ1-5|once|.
TGCGCCAGCAGCCAAGAAGGGGGGGGAAATTGGCTCCAGCATTTT
CASSQEGGGNWLQHF
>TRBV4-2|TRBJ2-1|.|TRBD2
TGTGCCAGCAGCCAAGAAGGGATAGCGGGGTTCAATGAGCAGTTCTTC
CASSQEGIAGFNEQFF
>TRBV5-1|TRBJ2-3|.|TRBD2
TGCGCCAGCAGCCCCCTGGCGGGAGGGATCACAGATACGCAGTATTTT
CASSPLAGGITDTQYF
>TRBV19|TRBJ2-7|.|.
TGTGCCAGTAGGAAGAATCCCCGGGACGAGCAGTACTTC
CASRKNPRDEQYF
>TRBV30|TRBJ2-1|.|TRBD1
TGTGCCTGGAGAGAAACCGGGACAGGGGTCTACAATGAGCAGTTCTTC
CAWRETGTGVYNEQFF
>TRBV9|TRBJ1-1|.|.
TGTGCCAGCAGCGAGCGCGAATCTTGGGGGCAGCGCCTAGCTGAAGCTTTCTTT
CASSERESWGQRLAEAFF
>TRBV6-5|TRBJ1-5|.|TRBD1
TGTGCCAGCGGCCAGGGGGCTAGCAATCAGCCCCAGCATTTT
CASGQGASNQPQHF
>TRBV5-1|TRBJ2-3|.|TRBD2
TGCGCCATGCGACTAGCGGGGGACCTCACAGATACGCAGTATTTT
CAMRLAGDLTDTQYF
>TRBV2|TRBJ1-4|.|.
TGTGCCAGCAAACCTGAGGCTATCTACGCCATAGCTAATGAAAAACTGTTTTTT
CASKPEAIYAIANEKLFF
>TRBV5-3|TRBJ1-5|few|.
TGTGCCAGAAGCCCGAATCAGCCCCAGCATTTT
CARSPNQPQHF
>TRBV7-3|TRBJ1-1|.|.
TGTGCCAGCAGCGCCACCCCGGGGGGGAACACTGAAGCTTTCTTT
CASSATPGGNTEAFF
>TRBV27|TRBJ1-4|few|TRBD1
TGTGCCAGCAGGGGGACAGGTCTCGGCGAAAAACTGTTTTTT
CASRGTGLGEKLFF
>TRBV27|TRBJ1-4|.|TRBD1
TGTGCCAGCAGTCCTGGTCTGGGACAGGCATTATTAGAGGAAAAACTGTTTTTT
CASSPGLGQALLEEKLFF
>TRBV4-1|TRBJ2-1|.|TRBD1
TGCGCCAGCAACCGACAGGGGTCCTTACGATACAATGAGCAGTTCTTC
CASNRQGSLRYNEQFF
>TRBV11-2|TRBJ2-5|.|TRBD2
TGTGCCAGCAGCTTCACTAGCGGGGGCTCCACCCAGTACTTC
CASSFTSGGSTQYF
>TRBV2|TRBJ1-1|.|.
TGTGCCAGCAGGATGACTGACGAGGGGGACACTGAAGCTTTCTTT
CASRMTDEGDTEAFF
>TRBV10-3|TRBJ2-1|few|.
TGTGCCATCAGTGCCCTCAATGAGCAGTTCTTC
CAISALNEQFF
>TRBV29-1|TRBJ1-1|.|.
TGCAGCGCTGAGGCGAACACTGAAGCTTTCTTT
CSAEANTEAFF
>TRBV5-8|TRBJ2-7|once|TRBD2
TGTGCCAGCAGCTTTTCGCGGGAGTCCTACGAGCAGTACTTC
CASSFSRESYEQYF
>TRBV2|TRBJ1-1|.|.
TGTGCCAGCTCGGGGATCAGCAACACTGAAGCTTTCTTT
CASSGISNTEAFF
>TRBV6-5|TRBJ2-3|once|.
TGTGCCAGCAGTTACTCGAGATTGTCAGATACGCAGTATTTT
CASSYSRLSDTQYF
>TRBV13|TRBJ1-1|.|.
TGTGCCAGCAGCTTGGGAGACGTCCACTACACTGAAGCTTTCTTT
CASSLGDVHYTEAFF
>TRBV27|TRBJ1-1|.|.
TGTGCCTGCGGGAGGACTGAAGCTTTCTTT
CACGRTEAFF
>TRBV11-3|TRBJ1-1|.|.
TGTGCCAGCAGCTTAAATCGGAACACTGAAGCTTTCTTT
CASSLNRNTEAFF
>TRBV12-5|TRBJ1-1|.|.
TGTGCTAGTGGTTTGTGGCCGATGAACACTGAAGCTTTCTTT
CASGLWPMNTEAFF